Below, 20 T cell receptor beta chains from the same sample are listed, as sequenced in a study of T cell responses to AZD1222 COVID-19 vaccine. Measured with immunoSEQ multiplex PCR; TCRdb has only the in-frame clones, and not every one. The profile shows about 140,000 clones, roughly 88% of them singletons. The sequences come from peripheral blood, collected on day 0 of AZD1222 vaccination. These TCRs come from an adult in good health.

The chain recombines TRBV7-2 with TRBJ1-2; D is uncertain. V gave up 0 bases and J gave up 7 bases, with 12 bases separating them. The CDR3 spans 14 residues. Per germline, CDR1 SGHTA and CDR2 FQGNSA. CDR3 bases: TGTGCCAGCAGCTTAGCTGGCCAAAACGGTGGCTACACCTTC. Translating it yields CASSLAGQNGGYTF.

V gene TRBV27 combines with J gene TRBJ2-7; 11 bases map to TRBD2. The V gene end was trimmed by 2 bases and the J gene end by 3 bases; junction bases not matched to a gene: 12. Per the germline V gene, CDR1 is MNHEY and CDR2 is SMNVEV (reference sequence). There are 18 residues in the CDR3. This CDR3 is CASSLSVESGTSGYEQYF. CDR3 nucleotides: TGTGCCAGCAGTTTAAGTGTCGAGAGCGGGACTAGCGGCTACGAGCAGTACTTC.

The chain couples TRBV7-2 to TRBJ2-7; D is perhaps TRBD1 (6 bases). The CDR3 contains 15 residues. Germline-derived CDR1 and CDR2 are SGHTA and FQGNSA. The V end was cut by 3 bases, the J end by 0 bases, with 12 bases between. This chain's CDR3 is CASSLGAPPSYEQYF. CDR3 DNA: TGTGCCAGCAGCTTGGGGGCGCCCCCCTCCTACGAGCAGTACTTC. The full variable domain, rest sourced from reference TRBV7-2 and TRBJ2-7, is GAGVSQSPSNKVTEKGKDVELRCDPISGHTALYWYRQSLGQGLEFLIYFQGNSAPDKSGLPSDRFSAERTGGSVSTLTIQRTQQEDSAVYLCASSLGAPPSYEQYFGPGTRLTVT.

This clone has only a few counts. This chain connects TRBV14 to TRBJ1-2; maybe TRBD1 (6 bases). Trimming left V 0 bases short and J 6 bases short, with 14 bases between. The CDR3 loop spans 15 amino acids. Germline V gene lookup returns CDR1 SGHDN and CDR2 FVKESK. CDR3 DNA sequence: TGTGCCAGCAGCCAAGATCTTACCGGGGGCCATGGCTACACCTTC. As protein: CASSQDLTGGHGYTF. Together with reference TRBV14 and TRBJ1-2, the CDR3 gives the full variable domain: EAGVTQFPSHSVIEKGQTVTLRCDPISGHDNLYWYRRVMGKEIKFLLHFVKESKQDESGMPNNRFLAERTGGTYSTLKVQPAELEDSGVYFCASSQDLTGGHGYTFGSGTRLTVV.

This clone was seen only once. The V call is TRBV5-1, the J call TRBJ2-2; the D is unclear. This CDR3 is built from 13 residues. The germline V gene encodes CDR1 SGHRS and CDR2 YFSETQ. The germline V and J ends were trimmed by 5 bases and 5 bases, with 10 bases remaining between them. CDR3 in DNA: TGCGCCAGCAGGCCTTTAGATACCGGGGAGCTGTTTTTT. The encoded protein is CASRPLDTGELFF. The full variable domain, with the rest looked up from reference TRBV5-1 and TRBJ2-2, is KAGVTQTPRYLIKTRGQQVTLSCSPISGHRSVSWYQQTPGQGLQFLFEYFSETQRNKGNFPGRFSGRQFSNSRSEMNVSTLELGDSALYLCASRPLDTGELFFGEGSRLTVL.

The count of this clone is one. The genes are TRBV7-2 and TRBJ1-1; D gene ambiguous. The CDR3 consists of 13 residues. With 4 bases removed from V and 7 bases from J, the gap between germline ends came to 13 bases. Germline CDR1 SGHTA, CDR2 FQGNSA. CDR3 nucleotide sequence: TGTGCCAGCAGCTCATCGACCACACTTGAAGCTTTCTTT. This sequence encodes CASSSSTTLEAFF.

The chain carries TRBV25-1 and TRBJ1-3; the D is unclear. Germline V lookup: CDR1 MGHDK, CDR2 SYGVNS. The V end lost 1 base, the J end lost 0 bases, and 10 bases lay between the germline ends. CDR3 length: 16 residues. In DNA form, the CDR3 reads TGTGCCAGCAGTGAATGGGGTTTACTCTCTGGAAACACCATATATTTT. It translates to CASSEWGLLSGNTIYF. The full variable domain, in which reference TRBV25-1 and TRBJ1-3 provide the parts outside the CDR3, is EADIYQTPRYLVIGTGKKITLECSQTMGHDKMYWYQQDPGMELHLIHYSYGVNSTEKGDLSSESTVSRIRTEHFPLTLESARPSHTSQYLCASSEWGLLSGNTIYFGEGSWLTVV.

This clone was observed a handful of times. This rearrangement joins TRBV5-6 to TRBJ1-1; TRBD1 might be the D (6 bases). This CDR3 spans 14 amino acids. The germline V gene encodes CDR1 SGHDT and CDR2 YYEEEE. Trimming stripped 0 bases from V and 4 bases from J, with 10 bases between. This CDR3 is CASSLVQGITEAFF. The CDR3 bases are TGTGCCAGCAGCTTGGTGCAGGGGATCACTGAAGCTTTCTTT.

As DNA, the CDR3 is TGTGCCCCTAAGGGCCGGGACAGCCTACTGTCTAACTATGGCTACACCTTC. This encodes CAPKGRDSLLSNYGYTF. The V and J genes are TRBV27 and TRBJ1-2; 7 nucleotides line up with TRBD1. The CDR3 extends over 17 amino acids. Germline loops: CDR1 MNHEY, CDR2 SMNVEV (reference sequence). V dropped 11 bases and J dropped 0; count of bases not matched to a gene: 18.

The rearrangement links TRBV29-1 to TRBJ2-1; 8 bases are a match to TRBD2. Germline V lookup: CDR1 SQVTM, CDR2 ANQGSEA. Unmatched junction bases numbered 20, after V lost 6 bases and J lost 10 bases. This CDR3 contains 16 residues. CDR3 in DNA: TGCAGCGTAATTGTAGCGGGGACCGTCCCAAATGAGGAGCAGTTCTTC. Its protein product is CSVIVAGTVPNEEQFF.

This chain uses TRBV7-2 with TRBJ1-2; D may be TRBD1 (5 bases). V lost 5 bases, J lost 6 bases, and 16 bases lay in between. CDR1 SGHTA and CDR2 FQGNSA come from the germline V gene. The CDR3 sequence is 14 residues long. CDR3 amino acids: CASSTGPLNNGYTF. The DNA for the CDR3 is TGTGCCAGCAGCACGGGACCACTGAACAATGGCTACACCTTC. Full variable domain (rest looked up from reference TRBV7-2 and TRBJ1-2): GAGVSQSPSNKVTEKGKDVELRCDPISGHTALYWYRQSLGQGLEFLIYFQGNSAPDKSGLPSDRFSAERTGGSVSTLTIQRTQQEDSAVYLCASSTGPLNNGYTFGSGTRLTVV.

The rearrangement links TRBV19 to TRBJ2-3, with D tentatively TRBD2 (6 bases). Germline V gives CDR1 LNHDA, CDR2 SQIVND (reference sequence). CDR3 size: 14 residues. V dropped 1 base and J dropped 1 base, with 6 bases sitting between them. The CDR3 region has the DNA TGTGCCAGTAGTATAGCTAGCGGCACAGATACGCAGTATTTT. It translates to CASSIASGTDTQYF.

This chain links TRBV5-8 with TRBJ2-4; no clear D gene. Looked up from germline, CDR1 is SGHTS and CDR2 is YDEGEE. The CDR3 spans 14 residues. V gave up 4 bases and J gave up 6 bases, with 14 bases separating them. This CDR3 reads CASSALVSSNIQYF. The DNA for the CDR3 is TGTGCCAGCAGCGCCTTAGTCAGTTCAAACATTCAGTACTTC.

The CDR3, as DNA: TGTGCCAGTAGTACCCGGACAGGGCGTAATGAAAAACTGTTTTTT. Its protein product is CASSTRTGRNEKLFF. The rearrangement uses TRBV19 and TRBJ1-4, with TRBD1 matching over 8 bases. Germline V gene data show CDR1 as LNHDA and CDR2 as SQIVND (reference sequence). The CDR3 has 15 residues. The V segment lost 4 bases and the J segment 4 bases; nucleotides outside the gene matches: 5.

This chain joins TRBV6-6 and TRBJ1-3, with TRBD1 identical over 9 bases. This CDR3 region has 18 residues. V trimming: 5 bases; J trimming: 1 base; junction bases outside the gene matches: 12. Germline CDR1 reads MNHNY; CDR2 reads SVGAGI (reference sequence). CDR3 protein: CASSRWGTGTGSGNTIYF. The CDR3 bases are TGTGCCAGCAGTCGTTGGGGGACCGGGACAGGGTCTGGAAACACCATATATTTT.

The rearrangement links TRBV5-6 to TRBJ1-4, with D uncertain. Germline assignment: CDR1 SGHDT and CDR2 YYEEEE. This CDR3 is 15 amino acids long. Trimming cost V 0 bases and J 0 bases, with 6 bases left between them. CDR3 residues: CASSLGQTTNEKLFF. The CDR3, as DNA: TGTGCCAGCAGCTTGGGACAAACAACTAATGAAAAACTGTTTTTT.

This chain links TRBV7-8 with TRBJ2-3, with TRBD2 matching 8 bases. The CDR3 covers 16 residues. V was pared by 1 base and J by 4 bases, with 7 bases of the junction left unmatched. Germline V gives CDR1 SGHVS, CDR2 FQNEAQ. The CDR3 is CASSLVTGGPADTQYF. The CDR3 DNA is TGTGCCAGCAGCTTAGTTACGGGAGGGCCAGCAGATACGCAGTATTTT.

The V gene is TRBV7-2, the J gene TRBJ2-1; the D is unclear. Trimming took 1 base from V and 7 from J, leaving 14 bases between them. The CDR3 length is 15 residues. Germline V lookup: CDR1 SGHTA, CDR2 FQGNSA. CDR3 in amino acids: CASSLGSIAVNEQFF. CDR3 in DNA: TGTGCCAGCAGCTTAGGGTCCATAGCAGTAAATGAGCAGTTCTTC. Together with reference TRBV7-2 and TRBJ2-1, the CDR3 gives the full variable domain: GAGVSQSPSNKVTEKGKDVELRCDPISGHTALYWYRQSLGQGLEFLIYFQGNSAPDKSGLPSDRFSAERTGGSVSTLTIQRTQQEDSAVYLCASSLGSIAVNEQFFGPGTRLTVL.

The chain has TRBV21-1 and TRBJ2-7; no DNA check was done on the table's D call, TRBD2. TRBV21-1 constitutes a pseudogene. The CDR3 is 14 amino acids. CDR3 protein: CASLGAGENYEQYF. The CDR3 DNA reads TGTGCCAGCCTGGGAGCGGGGGAGAACTACGAGCAGTACTTC.

The CDR3: CASSLRTGDGNPNEQFF. Written as DNA, the CDR3 is TGCGCCAGCAGCTTACGGACAGGGGATGGGAACCCCAATGAGCAGTTCTTC. The rearrangement uses TRBV5-1 and TRBJ2-1; 9 bases are a match to TRBD1. The trim removed 2 bases at V and 6 bases at J, leaving 12 bases unmatched. The CDR3 is 17 residues long. Germline V CDR1 and CDR2: SGHRS, YFSETQ.